The rows below give T cell receptor beta chains drawn from one sample of a study of T cell clones after liver transplantation. The repertoire was sequenced with immunoSEQ multiplex PCR; TCRdb's copy has only in-frame clones and lacks some. The table includes roughly 50,000 clones, approximately 84% detected once. Sequencing used CD4+ T cells from blood, obtained before liver transplant. These TCRs come from a human donor who received a liver transplant. The CDR3 runs from the conserved cysteine through the conserved F or W. A D gene is named only where the DNA matches it firmly. Size tells how often a clone was seen (once, few, many) or the class of an expanded clone, and some rows leave it out.

v_call	j_call	d_call	clone_size	cdr3_aa	cdr3_nt
TRBV10-1	TRBJ2-7	TRBD2	.	CASSEVVWEREATPYYEQYF	TGCGCCAGCAGTGAGGTTGTATGGGAGCGGGAGGCCACCCCTTACTACGAGCAGTACTTC
TRBV6-5	TRBJ2-1	.	.	CASKRFWDNEQFF	TGTGCCAGCAAACGGTTTTGGGACAATGAGCAGTTCTTC
TRBV7-6	TRBJ2-1	.	.	CASSLGGSEQFF	TGTGCCAGCAGCTTGGGGGGCAGTGAGCAGTTCTTC
TRBV4-2	TRBJ2-4	TRBD1	.	CASSQGKTGNIQYF	TGTGCCAGCAGCCAGGGGAAGACAGGGAACATTCAGTACTTC
TRBV6-1	TRBJ2-7	.	once	CASSERKYEQYF	TGTGCCAGCAGTGAAAGGAAGTACGAGCAGTACTTC
TRBV27	TRBJ2-3	.	.	CASSSRTPGTQYF	TGTGCCAGCAGTTCAAGGACCCCCGGGACGCAGTATTTT
TRBV7-3	TRBJ2-7	TRBD1	once	CASSLGQGSSYEQYF	TGTGCCAGCAGCCTCGGACAGGGGAGCTCCTACGAGCAGTACTTC
TRBV12-5	TRBJ2-1	.	.	CASGKYNEQFF	TGTGCTAGTGGCAAATACAATGAGCAGTTCTTC
TRBV19	TRBJ2-1	TRBD2	.	CATSSGRAYNEQFF	TGTGCCACCTCTAGCGGGAGGGCCTACAATGAGCAGTTCTTC
TRBV19	TRBJ1-1	TRBD1	.	CASSHRTGAVEAFF	TGTGCCAGTAGTCATCGGACAGGGGCCGTTGAAGCTTTCTTT
TRBV7-2	TRBJ2-5	.	.	CASGETQYF	TGTGCCAGCGGAGAGACCCAGTACTTC
TRBV2	TRBJ2-1	.	.	CASSEQGSSYNEQFF	TGTGCCAGCAGCGAACAGGGAAGCTCCTACAATGAGCAGTTCTTC
TRBV7-9	TRBJ2-1	TRBD2	.	CASRHSGTSGGTSYNEQFF	TGTGCCAGCAGGCATTCCGGGACTAGCGGGGGCACCTCCTACAATGAGCAGTTCTTC
TRBV28	TRBJ1-2	TRBD1	.	CASRSHRGLYGYTF	TGTGCCAGCAGATCCCACAGGGGATTGTACGGCTACACCTTC
TRBV7-2	TRBJ2-5	.	.	CASSLGTTTAETQYF	TGTGCCAGCAGCTTAGGGACCACGACTGCAGAGACCCAGTACTTC
TRBV9	TRBJ1-5	.	once	CASSRTPEPQHF	TGTGCCAGCAGCCGGACACCAGAACCCCAGCATTTT
TRBV2	TRBJ2-6	.	.	CASIEGTAGANVLTF	TGTGCCAGCATTGAGGGGACCGCTGGGGCCAACGTCCTGACTTTC
TRBV5-6	TRBJ1-4	.	many	CASSLTPSTGEKLFF	TGTGCCAGCAGCTTGACTCCGAGTACGGGTGAAAAACTGTTTTTT
TRBV5-1	TRBJ2-1	TRBD2	.	CASSILAGGNYNEQFF	TGCGCCAGCAGTATACTAGCGGGGGGGAACTACAATGAGCAGTTCTTC